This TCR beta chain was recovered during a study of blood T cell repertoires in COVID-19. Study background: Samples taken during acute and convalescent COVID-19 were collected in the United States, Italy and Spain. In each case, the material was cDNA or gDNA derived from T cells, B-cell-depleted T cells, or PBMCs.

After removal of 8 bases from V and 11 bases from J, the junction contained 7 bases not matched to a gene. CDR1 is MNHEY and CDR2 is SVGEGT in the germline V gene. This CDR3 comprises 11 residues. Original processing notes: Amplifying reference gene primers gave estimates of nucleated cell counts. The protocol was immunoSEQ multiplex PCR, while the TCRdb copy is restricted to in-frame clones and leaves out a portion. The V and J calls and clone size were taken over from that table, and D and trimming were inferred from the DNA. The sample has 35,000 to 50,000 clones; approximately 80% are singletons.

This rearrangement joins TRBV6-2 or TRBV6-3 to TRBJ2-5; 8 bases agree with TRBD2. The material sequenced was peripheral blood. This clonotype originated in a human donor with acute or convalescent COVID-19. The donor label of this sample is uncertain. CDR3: CASGQGLEQYF. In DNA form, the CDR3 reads TGTGCCAGCGGCCAGGGACTAGAGCAGTACTTC.